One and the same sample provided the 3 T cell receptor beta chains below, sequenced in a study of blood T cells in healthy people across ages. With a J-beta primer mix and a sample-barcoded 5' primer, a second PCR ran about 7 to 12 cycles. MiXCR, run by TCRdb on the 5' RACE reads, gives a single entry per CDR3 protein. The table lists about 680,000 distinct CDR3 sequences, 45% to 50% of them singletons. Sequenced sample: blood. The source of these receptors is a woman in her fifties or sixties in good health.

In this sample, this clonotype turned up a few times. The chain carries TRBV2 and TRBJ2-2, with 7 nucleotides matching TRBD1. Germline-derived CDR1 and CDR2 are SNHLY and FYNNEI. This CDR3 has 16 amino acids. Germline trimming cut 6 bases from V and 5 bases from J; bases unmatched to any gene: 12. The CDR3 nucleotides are TGTGCCAGCAGAGGGGGCACTCGGTCGGAGACCGGGGAGCTGTTTTTT. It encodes CASRGGTRSETGELFF. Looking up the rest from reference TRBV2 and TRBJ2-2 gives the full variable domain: EPEVTQTPSHQVTQMGQEVILRCVPISNHLYFYWYRQILGQKVEFLVSFYNNEISEKSEIFDDQFSVERPDGSNFTLKIRSTKLEDSAMYFCASRGGTRSETGELFFGEGSRLTVL.

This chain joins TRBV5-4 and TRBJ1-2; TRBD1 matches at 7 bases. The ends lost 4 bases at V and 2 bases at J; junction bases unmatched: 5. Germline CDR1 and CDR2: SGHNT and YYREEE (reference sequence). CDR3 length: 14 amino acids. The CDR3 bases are TGTGCCAGCAGCGCCGGACAGGCGAACTATGGCTACACCTTC. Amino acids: CASSAGQANYGYTF.

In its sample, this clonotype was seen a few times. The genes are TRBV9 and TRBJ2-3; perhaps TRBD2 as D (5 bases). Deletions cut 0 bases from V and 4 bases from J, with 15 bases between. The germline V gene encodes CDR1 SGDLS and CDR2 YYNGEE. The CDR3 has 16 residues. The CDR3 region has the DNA TGTGCCAGCAGCGTAGCGGGCGACCTCGGGGCAGATACGCAGTATTTT. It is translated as CASSVAGDLGADTQYF.